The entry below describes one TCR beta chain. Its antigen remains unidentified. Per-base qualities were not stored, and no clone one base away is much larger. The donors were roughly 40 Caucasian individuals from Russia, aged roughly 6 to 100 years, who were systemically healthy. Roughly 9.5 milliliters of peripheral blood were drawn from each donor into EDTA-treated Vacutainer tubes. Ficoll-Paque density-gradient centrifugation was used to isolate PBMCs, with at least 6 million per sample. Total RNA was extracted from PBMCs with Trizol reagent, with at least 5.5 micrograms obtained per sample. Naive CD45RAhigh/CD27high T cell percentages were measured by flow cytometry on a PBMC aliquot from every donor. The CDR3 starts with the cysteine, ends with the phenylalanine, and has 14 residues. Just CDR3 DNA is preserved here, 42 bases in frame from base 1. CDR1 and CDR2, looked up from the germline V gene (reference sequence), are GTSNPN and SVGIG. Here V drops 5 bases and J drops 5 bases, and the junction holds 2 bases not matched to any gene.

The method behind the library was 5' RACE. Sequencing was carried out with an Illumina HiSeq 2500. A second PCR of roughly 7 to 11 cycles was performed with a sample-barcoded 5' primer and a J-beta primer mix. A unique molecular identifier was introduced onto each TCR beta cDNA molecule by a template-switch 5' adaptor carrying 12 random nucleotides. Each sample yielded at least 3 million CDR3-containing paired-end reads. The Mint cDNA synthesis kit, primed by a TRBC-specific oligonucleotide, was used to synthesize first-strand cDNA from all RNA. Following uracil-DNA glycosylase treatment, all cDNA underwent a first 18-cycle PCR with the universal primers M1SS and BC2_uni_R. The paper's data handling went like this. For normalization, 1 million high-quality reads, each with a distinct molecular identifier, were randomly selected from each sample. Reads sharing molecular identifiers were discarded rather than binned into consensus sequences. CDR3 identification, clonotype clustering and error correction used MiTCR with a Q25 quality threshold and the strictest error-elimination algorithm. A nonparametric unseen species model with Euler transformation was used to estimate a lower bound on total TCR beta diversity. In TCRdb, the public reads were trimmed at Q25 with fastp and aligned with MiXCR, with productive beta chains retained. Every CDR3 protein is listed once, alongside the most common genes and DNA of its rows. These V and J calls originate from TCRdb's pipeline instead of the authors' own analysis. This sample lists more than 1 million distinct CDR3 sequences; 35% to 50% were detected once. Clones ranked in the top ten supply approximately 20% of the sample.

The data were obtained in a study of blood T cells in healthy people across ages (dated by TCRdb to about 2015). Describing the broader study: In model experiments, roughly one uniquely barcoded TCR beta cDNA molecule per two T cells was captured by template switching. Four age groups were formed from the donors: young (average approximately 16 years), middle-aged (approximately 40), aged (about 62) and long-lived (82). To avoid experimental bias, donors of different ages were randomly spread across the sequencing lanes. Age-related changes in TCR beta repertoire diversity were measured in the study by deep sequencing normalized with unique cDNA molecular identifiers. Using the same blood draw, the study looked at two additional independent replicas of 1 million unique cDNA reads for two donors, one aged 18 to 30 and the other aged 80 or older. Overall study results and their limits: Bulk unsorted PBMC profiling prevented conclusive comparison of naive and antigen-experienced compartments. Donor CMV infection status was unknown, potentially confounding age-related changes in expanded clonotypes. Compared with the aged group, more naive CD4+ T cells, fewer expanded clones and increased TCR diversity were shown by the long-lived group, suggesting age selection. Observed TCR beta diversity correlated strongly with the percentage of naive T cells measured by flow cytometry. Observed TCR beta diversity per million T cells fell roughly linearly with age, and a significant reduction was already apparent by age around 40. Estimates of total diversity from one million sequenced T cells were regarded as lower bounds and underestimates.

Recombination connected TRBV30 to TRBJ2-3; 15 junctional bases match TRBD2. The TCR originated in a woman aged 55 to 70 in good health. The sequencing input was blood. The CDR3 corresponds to CAWGGLAGGDTQYF. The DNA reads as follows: TGTGCCTGGGGGGGACTAGCGGGAGGAGATACGCAGTATTTT.